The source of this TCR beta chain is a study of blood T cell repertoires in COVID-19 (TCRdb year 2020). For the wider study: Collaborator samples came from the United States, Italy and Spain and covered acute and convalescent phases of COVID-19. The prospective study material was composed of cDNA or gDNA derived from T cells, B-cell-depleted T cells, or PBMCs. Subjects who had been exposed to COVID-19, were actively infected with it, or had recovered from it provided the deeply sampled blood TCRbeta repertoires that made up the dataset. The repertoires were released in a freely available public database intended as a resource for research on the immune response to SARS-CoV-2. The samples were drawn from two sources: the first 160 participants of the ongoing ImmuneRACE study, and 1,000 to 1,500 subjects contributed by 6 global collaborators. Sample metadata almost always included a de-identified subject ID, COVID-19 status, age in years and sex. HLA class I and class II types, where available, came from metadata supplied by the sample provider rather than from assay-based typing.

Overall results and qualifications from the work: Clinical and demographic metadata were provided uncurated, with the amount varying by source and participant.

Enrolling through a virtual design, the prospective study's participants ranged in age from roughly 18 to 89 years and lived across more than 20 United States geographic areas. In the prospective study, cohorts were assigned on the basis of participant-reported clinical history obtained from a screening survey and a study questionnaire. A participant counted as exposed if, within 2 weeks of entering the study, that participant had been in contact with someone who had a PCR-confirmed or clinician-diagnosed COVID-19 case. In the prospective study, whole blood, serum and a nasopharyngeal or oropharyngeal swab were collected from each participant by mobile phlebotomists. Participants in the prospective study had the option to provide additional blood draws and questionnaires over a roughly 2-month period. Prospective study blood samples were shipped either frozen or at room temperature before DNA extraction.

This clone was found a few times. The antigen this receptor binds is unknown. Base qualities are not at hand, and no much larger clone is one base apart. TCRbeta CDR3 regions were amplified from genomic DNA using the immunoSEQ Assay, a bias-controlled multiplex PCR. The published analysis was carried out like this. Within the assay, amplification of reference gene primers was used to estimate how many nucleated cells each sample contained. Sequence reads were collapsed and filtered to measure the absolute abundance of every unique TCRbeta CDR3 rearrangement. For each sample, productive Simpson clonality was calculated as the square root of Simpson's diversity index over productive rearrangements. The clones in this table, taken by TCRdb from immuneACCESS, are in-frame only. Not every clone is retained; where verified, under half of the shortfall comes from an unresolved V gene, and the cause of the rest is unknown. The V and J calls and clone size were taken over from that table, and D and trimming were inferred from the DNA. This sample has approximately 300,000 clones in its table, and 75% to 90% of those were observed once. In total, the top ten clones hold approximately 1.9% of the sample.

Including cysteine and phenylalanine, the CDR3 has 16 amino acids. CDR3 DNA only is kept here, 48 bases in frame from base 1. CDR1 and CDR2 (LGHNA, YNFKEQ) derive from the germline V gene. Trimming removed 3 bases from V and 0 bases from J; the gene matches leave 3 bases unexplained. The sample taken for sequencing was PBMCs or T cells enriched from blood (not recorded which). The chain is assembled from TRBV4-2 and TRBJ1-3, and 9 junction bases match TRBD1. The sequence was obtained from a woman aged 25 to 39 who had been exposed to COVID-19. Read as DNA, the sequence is TGTGCCAGCAGCCATTTGGACAGGGGCTCTGGAAACACCATATATTTT. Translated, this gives CASSHLDRGSGNTIYF.